This note documents a single TCR beta chain sequence. The sample is drawn from a study of response to subunit inactivated influenza vaccine. TCRdb redid the calling of the RT-PCR reads with MiXCR, one entry per CDR3 protein. The repertoire includes about 540,000 distinct CDR3 sequences, roughly 25% of them detected once, and approximately 3% sits in the top ten. These data were likewise used in another study, on T cells expressing NK-cell markers. From that report: 5'RACE template switching built TCR beta cDNA with unique molecular identifiers. In several donors, dominant clonotypes made up about 28.3-65% of CD3+CD56-NKG2C+ cells. HCMV specificity of the expanded NKG2C+ T cell clones was not established.

This TCR was sampled from a man aged 45-65 years who received an inactivated influenza vaccine. This specimen consisted of CD4+ T cells sorted from PBMCs, obtained 11 to 12 days after vaccination.

The CDR3 sequence: CASSQGQGRADTQYF. CDR3 DNA: TGTGCCAGCAGCCAGGGACAGGGGAGGGCAGATACGCAGTATTTT. This chain connects TRBV7-2 to TRBJ2-3; the match to TRBD1 covers 10 bases. CDR3 size: 15 residues. The ends lost 5 bases at V and 4 bases at J; junction bases unmatched: 6. Germline lookup yields CDR1 SGHTA and CDR2 FQGNSA.